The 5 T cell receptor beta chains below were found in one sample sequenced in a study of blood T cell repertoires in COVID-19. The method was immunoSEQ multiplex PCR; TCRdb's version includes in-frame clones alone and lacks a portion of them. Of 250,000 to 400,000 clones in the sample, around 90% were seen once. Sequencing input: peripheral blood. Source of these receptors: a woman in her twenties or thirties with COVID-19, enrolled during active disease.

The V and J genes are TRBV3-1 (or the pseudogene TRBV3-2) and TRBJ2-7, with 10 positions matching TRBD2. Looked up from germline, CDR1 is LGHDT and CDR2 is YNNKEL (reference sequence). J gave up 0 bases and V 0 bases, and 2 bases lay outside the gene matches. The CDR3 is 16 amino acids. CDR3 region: CASSQETSGASYEQYF. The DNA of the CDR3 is TGTGCCAGCAGCCAAGAAACTAGCGGGGCCTCCTACGAGCAGTACTTC.

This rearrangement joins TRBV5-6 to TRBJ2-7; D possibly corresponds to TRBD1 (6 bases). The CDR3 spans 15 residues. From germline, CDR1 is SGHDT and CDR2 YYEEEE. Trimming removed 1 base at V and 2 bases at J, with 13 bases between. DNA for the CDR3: TGTGCCAGCAGCTTGATAGTACAGGGAGCCTACGAGCAGTACTTC. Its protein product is CASSLIVQGAYEQYF.

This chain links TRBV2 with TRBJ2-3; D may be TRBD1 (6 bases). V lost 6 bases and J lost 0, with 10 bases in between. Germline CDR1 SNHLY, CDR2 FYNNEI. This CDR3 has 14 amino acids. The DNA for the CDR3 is TGTGCCAGCAGGAACAGGGAAAGCACAGATACGCAGTATTTT. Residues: CASRNRESTDTQYF. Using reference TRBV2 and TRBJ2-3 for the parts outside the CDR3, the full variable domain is EPEVTQTPSHQVTQMGQEVILRCVPISNHLYFYWYRQILGQKVEFLVSFYNNEISEKSEIFDDQFSVERPDGSNFTLKIRSTKLEDSAMYFCASRNRESTDTQYFGPGTRLTVL.

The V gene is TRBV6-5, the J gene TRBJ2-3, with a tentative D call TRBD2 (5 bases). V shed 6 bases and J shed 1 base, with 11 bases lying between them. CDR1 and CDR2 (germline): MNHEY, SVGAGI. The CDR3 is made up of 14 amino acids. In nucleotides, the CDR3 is TGTGCCAGCAGAGTCGTACTAGGCACAGATACGCAGTATTTT. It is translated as CASRVVLGTDTQYF.

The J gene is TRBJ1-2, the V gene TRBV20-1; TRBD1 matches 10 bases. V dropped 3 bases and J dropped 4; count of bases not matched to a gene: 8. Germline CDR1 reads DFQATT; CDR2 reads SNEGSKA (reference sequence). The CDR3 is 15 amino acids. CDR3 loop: CSASTRRTGGYGYTF. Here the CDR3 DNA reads TGCAGTGCTAGTACACGTCGGACAGGGGGCTATGGCTACACCTTC.